The T cell receptor beta chain under discussion was sequenced for a study of shared clonotypes between healthy human individuals. Germline assignment: CDR1 PRHDT and CDR2 FYEKMQ (reference sequence). This CDR3 spans 13 amino acids. V was pared by 5 bases and J by 4 bases, with 10 bases between. Evenly divided among several immunoSEQ plates was the genomic DNA of each subset. DNA at approximately 200 ng, around 30,000 T cell genomes, went into sorted-subset replicate PCRs. This table comes from immunoSEQ multiplex PCR, and its TCRdb copy is limited to in-frame clones, with some not included. The sample records approximately 740,000 clones, 85% to 95% being singletons. CD45RO-negative CD8 cells positively selected for CCR7 made up the naive population, which excluded terminally differentiated effector memory CD45RA+ cells.

V usage is TRBV13 and J usage is TRBJ2-3; D might be TRBD1 (5 bases). This TCR was sampled from a young man in good health. Material: naive CD8+ T cells sorted from blood. For the CDR3, the DNA is TGTGCCAGCAGCCGTCCCAGGGCAGATACGCAGTATTTT. Amino acid sequence: CASSRPRADTQYF.